These T cell receptor beta chains were read from a single sample in a study of molecular identifiers for immune sequencing clone quantification. MiXCR, run by TCRdb on the PCR reads, gives a single entry per CDR3 protein. The sample has 68,000 or so distinct CDR3 sequences, around a sixth seen once. Sequencing was performed on naive CD8+ T cells from blood, with Jurkat cell RNA spiked in. Receptors originate from a human donor in good health. Some libraries in this study had Jurkat cell RNA spiked in. The CDR3 runs from the conserved cysteine through the conserved F or W. Fields, in order: CDR3 protein, CDR3 DNA, J gene, CDR3 length, D gene, clone size, V gene. The D gene is left open where the match is weak. Clone size is stated in some rows and not others, as once, few, many or a class when expanded.

CDR3 protein: CASSYIGAGAYEQYF; CDR3 DNA: TGTGCCAGCAGTTACATTGGAGCGGGAGCCTACGAGCAGTACTTC; J gene: TRBJ2-7; CDR3 length: 15; D gene: TRBD2; clone size: many; V gene: TRBV6-2/TRBV6-3
CDR3 protein: CASSDGLAGGGEQYF; CDR3 DNA: TGCGCCAGCAGCGACGGACTAGCGGGAGGGGGCGAGCAGTACTTC; J gene: TRBJ2-7; CDR3 length: 15; D gene: TRBD2; clone size: many; V gene: TRBV5-1
CDR3 protein: CASMGGPTSTPYEQYF; CDR3 DNA: TGTGCCAGCATGGGGGGCCCGACATCAACCCCCTACGAGCAGTACTTC; J gene: TRBJ2-7; CDR3 length: 16; D gene: .; clone size: many; V gene: TRBV2
CDR3 protein: CSARDQVRTGLYEQYF; CDR3 DNA: TGCAGTGCTAGAGATCAAGTAAGGACAGGGCTCTACGAGCAGTACTTC; J gene: TRBJ2-7; CDR3 length: 16; D gene: TRBD1; clone size: many; V gene: TRBV20-1
CDR3 protein: CASSLVIGTGSPPDKNIQYF; CDR3 DNA: TGTGCCAGCAGCTTAGTGATTGGGACAGGGTCTCCCCCTGACAAAAACATTCAGTACTTC; J gene: TRBJ2-4; CDR3 length: 20; D gene: TRBD1; clone size: many; V gene: TRBV7-9
CDR3 protein: CASSVTPGQGFLDGYTF; CDR3 DNA: TGTGCCAGCAGCGTAACCCCGGGACAGGGTTTTCTCGATGGCTACACCTTC; J gene: TRBJ1-2; CDR3 length: 17; D gene: TRBD1; clone size: .; V gene: TRBV9
CDR3 protein: CSAKGAVYGYTF; CDR3 DNA: TGCAGTGCAAAAGGGGCAGTCTATGGCTACACCTTC; J gene: TRBJ1-2; CDR3 length: 12; D gene: .; clone size: many; V gene: TRBV20-1
CDR3 protein: CASSLVASGSRLQETQYF; CDR3 DNA: TGTGCCAGCAGCTTAGTGGCTAGCGGGAGCCGATTACAAGAGACCCAGTACTTC; J gene: TRBJ2-5; CDR3 length: 18; D gene: TRBD2; clone size: many; V gene: TRBV7-2
CDR3 protein: CATRGGGFYNEQFF; CDR3 DNA: TGTGCCACCAGGGGGGGGGGCTTCTACAATGAGCAGTTCTTC; J gene: TRBJ2-1; CDR3 length: 14; D gene: .; clone size: few; V gene: TRBV27
CDR3 protein: CASSYRENEKLFF; CDR3 DNA: TGTGCCAGCAGTTACAGGGAGAATGAAAAACTGTTTTTT; J gene: TRBJ1-4; CDR3 length: 13; D gene: .; clone size: many; V gene: TRBV6-6